The clone carrying this TCR beta chain was detected a few times. The data stem from a study of spatial heterogeneity in lung cancer. Trimming took 0 bases from V and 5 from J; bases not matched to a gene: 5. Germline values: CDR1 SGDLS, CDR2 YYNGEE. The CDR3 runs to 16 residues. The time point was: sample taken at primary tumor resection. Samples were obtained from around 72 donors, all untreated early-stage non-small cell lung cancer patients. The study sequenced unsorted whole RNA from tumor, nontumor lung or frozen PBMC. TCRdb re-analysed the 5' RACE reads in MiXCR, keeping a single row per CDR3 protein. Of approximately 6,300 distinct CDR3 sequences listed, less than 9.5% are singletons.

Specimen: normal lung tissue next to the tumor, collected at surgery. The origin of this receptor is a female donor with early-stage non-small cell lung cancer. The gene calls are TRBV9 and TRBJ2-1; 10 bases are a match to TRBD2. The CDR3 sequence is CASSVGPSGGDNEQFF. The DNA for the CDR3 is TGTGCCAGCAGCGTAGGGCCCAGCGGGGGGGACAATGAGCAGTTCTTC.